What follows is one T cell receptor beta chain and its context. The data are from a study of control samples from healthy donors and cancer patients. Germline values: CDR1 KGHSH, CDR2 LQKENI. This CDR3 has 14 residues. V lost 3 bases to trimming and J lost 7 bases; unmatched junction nucleotides: 8. Only in-frame clones appear in the TCRdb table, and some are missing; sequencing was by immunoSEQ multiplex PCR. The table lists around 64,000 clones, around nine tenths of them singletons. This receptor was obtained from a man in his 60s with colorectal cancer. The sequencing sample was made of PBMCs. V and J are TRBV18 and TRBJ1-1; 7 bases agree with TRBD1. The CDR3 nucleotides are TGTGCCAGCTCACCGGGGCAGGGGGGCGGTGAAGCTTTCTTT. The encoded protein is CASSPGQGGGEAFF.